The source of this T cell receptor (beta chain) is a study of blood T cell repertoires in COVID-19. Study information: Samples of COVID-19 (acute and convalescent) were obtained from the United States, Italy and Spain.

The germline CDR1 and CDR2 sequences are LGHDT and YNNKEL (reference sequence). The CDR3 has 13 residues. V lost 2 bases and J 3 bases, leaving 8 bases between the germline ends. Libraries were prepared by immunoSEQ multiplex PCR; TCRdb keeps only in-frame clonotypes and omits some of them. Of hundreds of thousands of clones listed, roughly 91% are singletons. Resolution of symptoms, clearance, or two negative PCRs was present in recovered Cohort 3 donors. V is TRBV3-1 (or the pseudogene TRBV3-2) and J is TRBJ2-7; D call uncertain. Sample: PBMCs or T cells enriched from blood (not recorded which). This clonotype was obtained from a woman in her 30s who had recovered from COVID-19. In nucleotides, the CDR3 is TGTGCCAGCAGCCAATTCCCAGGCTACGAGCAGTACTTC. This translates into CASSQFPGYEQYF.